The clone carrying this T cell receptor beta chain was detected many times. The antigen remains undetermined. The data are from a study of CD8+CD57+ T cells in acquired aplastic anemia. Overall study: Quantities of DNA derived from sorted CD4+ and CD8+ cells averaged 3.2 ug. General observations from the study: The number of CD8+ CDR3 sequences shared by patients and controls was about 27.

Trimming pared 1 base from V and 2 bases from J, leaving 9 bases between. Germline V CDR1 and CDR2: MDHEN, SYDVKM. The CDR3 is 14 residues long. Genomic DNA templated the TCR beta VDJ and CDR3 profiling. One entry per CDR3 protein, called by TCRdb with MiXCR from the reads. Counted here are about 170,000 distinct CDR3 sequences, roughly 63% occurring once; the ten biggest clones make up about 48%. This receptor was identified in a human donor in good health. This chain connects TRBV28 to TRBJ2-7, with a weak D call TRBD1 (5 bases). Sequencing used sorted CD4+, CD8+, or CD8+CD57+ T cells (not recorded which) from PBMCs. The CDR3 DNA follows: TGTGCCAGCAGTTTATATCAGGGAACCTACGAGCAGTACTTC. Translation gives CASSLYQGTYEQYF.